Shown below are 11 T cell receptor beta chains from a single sample sequenced in a study of cytomegalovirus exposure and HLA in healthy donors. The PCR employed 60 Vbeta primers together with 13 Jbeta primers. Assay used: immunoSEQ multiplex PCR; TCRdb lists only in-frame clones, some missing. The repertoire includes roughly 120,000 clones, around 76% of them detected once, and roughly 13% sits in the top ten. The sequencing sample was made of PBMCs. These receptors were obtained from an older woman in good health and CMV-seropositive.

The CDR3 DNA is TGTGCCAGCAGCCCTATAAACTTGAACACCGGGGAGCTGTTTTTT. This gives the protein CASSPINLNTGELFF. The chain links TRBV11-2 to TRBJ2-2; D gene uncertain. This CDR3 has 15 amino acids. The germline CDR1 and CDR2 sequences are SGHAT and FQNNGV. Trimming cost V 5 bases and J 1 base, with 11 bases left between them.

In DNA form, the CDR3 reads TGTGCCAGTAGTATCCACAGGGAGGGGAATGAAAAACTGTTTTTT. Its protein is CASSIHREGNEKLFF. The chain employs TRBV19 and TRBJ1-4; maybe TRBD1 (6 bases). From germline, CDR1 is LNHDA and CDR2 SQIVND (reference sequence). With 3 bases removed from V and 5 bases from J, the gap between germline ends came to 13 bases. This CDR3 comprises 15 residues.

V is TRBV7-6 and J is TRBJ1-6, with D possibly TRBD1 on 6 matching bases. Trimming left V 4 bases short and J 7 bases short, with 14 bases between. Germline-derived CDR1 and CDR2 are SGHVS and FNYEAQ. This CDR3 spans 15 amino acids. The CDR3 nucleotides read TGTGCCAGCAGCTCCCAAACAGGGCGCAATTCACCCCTCCACTTT. Translation: CASSSQTGRNSPLHF.

This clone was observed a handful of times. The chain is built from TRBV6-5 and TRBJ1-5, with D perhaps matching TRBD1 (5 bases). Between the trimmed V and J ends, which lost 6 bases and 3 bases, there was a span of 15 bases. This CDR3 has 15 residues. CDR1 MNHEY and CDR2 SVGAGI come from the germline V gene. CDR3 residues: CASSLTDSNNQPQHF. The CDR3 DNA is TGTGCCAGCAGCCTTACTGACAGCAACAATCAGCCCCAGCATTTT.

For this clone: Distinct nucleotide sequences in the sample also encode this CDR3. V and J are TRBV30 and TRBJ2-5, with no clear D. There are 13 residues in the CDR3. CDR1 is GTSNPN, CDR2 SVGIG, per germline (reference sequence). The V gene lost 3 bases and the J gene lost 5 bases, with 13 bases spanning the gap. CDR3 in DNA: TGTGCCTGGAGCCGGAGCAGCCGGGAGACCCAGTACTTC. It translates to CAWSRSSRETQYF.

J is TRBJ2-3 and V is TRBV7-2; TRBD2 matches at 10 bases. Unmatched junction bases numbered 5, after V lost 5 bases and J lost 6 bases. Germline CDR1 and CDR2: SGHTA and FQGNSA. This CDR3 region has 14 residues. The CDR3 reads CASSPAGGQDTQYF. The CDR3 coding sequence is TGTGCCAGCAGCCCAGCGGGGGGGCAGGATACGCAGTATTTT.

In its sample, this clone was seen a few times. J is TRBJ2-2 and V is TRBV6-4; TRBD2 aligns across 13 bases. The germline V gene has CDR1 MRHNA and CDR2 SNTAGT. Trimming cost V 3 bases and J 3 bases; bases outside gene matches: 4. The CDR3 has 17 residues. CDR3 amino acids: CASSETSGGMDTGELFF. The CDR3 coding sequence is TGTGCCAGCAGTGAGACTAGCGGGGGGATGGACACCGGGGAGCTGTTTTTT.

The gene calls are TRBV19 and TRBJ2-4; TRBD1 aligns across 7 bases. V lost 6 bases to trimming and J lost 0 bases; unmatched junction nucleotides: 8. The length of the CDR3 is 16 residues. In germline, CDR1 is LNHDA, CDR2 SQIVND (reference sequence). The CDR3 spells CASSPRQGLAKNIQYF. CDR3 in DNA: TGTGCCAGTAGCCCGAGACAGGGCTTAGCCAAAAACATTCAGTACTTC. The full variable domain, with the rest looked up from reference TRBV19 and TRBJ2-4, is DGGITQSPKYLFRKEGQNVTLSCEQNLNHDAMYWYRQDPGQGLRLIYYSQIVNDFQKGDIAEGYSVSREKKESFPLTVTSAQKNPTAFYLCASSPRQGLAKNIQYFGAGTRLSVL.

The count of this clone is one. The chain carries TRBV5-1 and TRBJ1-1; possible D gene TRBD1, 6 bases. V lost 5 bases, J lost 1 base, and 18 bases lay in between. Germline V lookup: CDR1 SGHRS, CDR2 YFSETQ. This CDR3 contains 16 residues. The CDR3 protein is CASSSGDFQGNTEAFF. CDR3 in DNA: TGCGCCAGCAGTTCAGGGGATTTCCAGGGGAACACTGAAGCTTTCTTT.

The genes are TRBV2 and TRBJ2-2; 10 nucleotides match TRBD2. Germline-derived CDR1 and CDR2 are SNHLY and FYNNEI. The length of the CDR3 is 17 residues. Trimming took 1 base from V and 2 from J; bases not matched to a gene: 4. The CDR3 bases are TGTGCCAGCAGTGAAGATGGACTAGCGGTCAACACCGGGGAGCTGTTTTTT. Its protein product is CASSEDGLAVNTGELFF.

V usage is TRBV6-6 and J usage is TRBJ2-5; unclear D gene. V was cut by 8 bases and J by 1 base, with 14 bases left in between. Germline CDR1 MNHNY, CDR2 SVGAGI (reference sequence). CDR3 length: 14 residues. CDR3 DNA: TGTGCCAGCGGCCCTGGCCGCAGCCAAGAGACCCAGTACTTC. This codes for CASGPGRSQETQYF.